The clone carrying this T cell receptor beta chain was detected only a few times. Its antigen is as yet unknown. The data were obtained in a study of beta chain features in type 1 diabetes. Findings and limits, study-wide: Shorter TCRB CDR3s, moderately but significantly so, marked every one of the four CD4+ subsets in Type 1 diabetes patients. Any role of HLA type in TCRB rearrangement remained unresolved here.

The CDR3 length is 13 residues. Between the trimmed V and J ends, which lost 3 bases and 2 bases, there was a span of 8 bases. Germline V gene data show CDR1 as KGHSH and CDR2 as LQKENI. Since all of the isolated RNA was reverse transcribed, expressed TCRB transcripts were what got sequenced. Reads from naive, central memory and regulatory T cell samples averaged approximately 3.4 million. Method: immunoSEQ multiplex PCR; TCRdb's copy keeps in-frame clones and lacks some. The table shows under 350,000 clones, with more than 13% occurring only once. Isolation of CD4+ naive, central memory, regulatory and stem cell-like memory cells was achieved by sorting via CD45RO/CCR7/CD25/CD127/CD95/CD27.

The receptor's source is a man aged 30 to 39 with type 1 diabetes. The genes are TRBV18 and TRBJ2-7; a possible D gene is TRBD1 (5 bases). Sequenced sample: naive CD4+ T cells from blood. The CDR3, as DNA: TGTGCCAGCTCACCTGACAGAGCCTACGAGCAGTACTTC. Encoded protein: CASSPDRAYEQYF.